This T cell receptor (beta chain) is drawn from a study of technical replicates of blood from several donors. The CDR3 extends over 11 amino acids. Germline loops: CDR1 GTSNPN, CDR2 SVGIG (reference sequence). V was clipped by 0 bases and J by 7 bases, with 6 bases between them. Sample share makes this clone medium-sized. TCRdb keeps only in-frame clones here, not all; method: immunoSEQ multiplex PCR. This sample carries about 80,000 clones, approximately 86% of them seen once, and the ten largest clones take under 5.5%. V is TRBV30 and J is TRBJ1-1; D is ambiguous. The origin of this receptor is a human donor in good health. Some clones in this sample may be carry-over from other donors' samples. Material: PBMCs. CDR3 nucleotide sequence: TGTGCCTGGAGTGTATCACTTGAAGCTTTCTTT. Protein product: CAWSVSLEAFF.